A selection of T cell receptor beta chains follows, all from one sample in a study of OX40 agonist ivuxolimab in advanced cancers. Using immunoSEQ multiplex PCR, the repertoire was profiled, and TCRdb retains in-frame clones only, with some absent. The top ten hold 0.27% of the sample, which has tens of thousands of clones, around nine tenths seen once. Specimen: CD4+ or CD8+ T cells sorted from blood, collected in a trial of the OX40 agonist ivuxolimab. The source of these receptors is an adult with an advanced solid tumor such as melanoma, head and neck, liver or kidney cancer. CDR3s include the opening cysteine and the closing phenylalanine or tryptophan. Each record gives: V gene, CDR3 length, J gene, CDR3 protein.

v_gene: TRBV6-6
len: 14
j_gene: TRBJ2-7
CDR3aa: CASQRVQGNYEQYF

v_gene: TRBV7-9
len: 16
j_gene: TRBJ2-1
CDR3aa: CASSSPLAGGYNEQFF

v_gene: TRBV2
len: 14
j_gene: TRBJ2-3
CDR3aa: CASSIYRSTDTQYF

v_gene: TRBV7-2
len: 15
j_gene: TRBJ2-5
CDR3aa: CASSPSGAALETQYF

v_gene: TRBV10-3
len: 17
j_gene: TRBJ1-3
CDR3aa: CAISGTDRPSSGNTIYF

v_gene: TRBV7-2
len: 15
j_gene: TRBJ2-5
CDR3aa: CASSFGGTIQETQYF

v_gene: TRBV7-2
len: 14
j_gene: TRBJ2-7
CDR3aa: CASSLSGRADEQYF

v_gene: TRBV5-1
len: 16
j_gene: TRBJ2-3
CDR3aa: CASSLDGRGGTDTQYF

v_gene: TRBV7-2
len: 15
j_gene: TRBJ2-5
CDR3aa: CASSLVSDSQETQYF

v_gene: TRBV28
len: 12
j_gene: TRBJ2-3
CDR3aa: CASSLRTDTQYF

v_gene: TRBV11-3
len: 13
j_gene: TRBJ2-7
CDR3aa: CASSLDQGTGIHF

v_gene: TRBV10-3
len: 13
j_gene: TRBJ1-1
CDR3aa: CAISVTGNTEAFF

v_gene: TRBV11-2
len: 15
j_gene: TRBJ2-1
CDR3aa: CASSLDSGSYNEQFF

v_gene: TRBV5-1
len: 13
j_gene: TRBJ2-1
CDR3aa: CASSLDVSSEQFF

v_gene: TRBV25-1
len: 15
j_gene: TRBJ2-5
CDR3aa: CASSGGQGWQETQYF

v_gene: TRBV10-3
len: 17
j_gene: TRBJ2-3
CDR3aa: CAISAGLAGTSTDTQYF

v_gene: TRBV25-1
len: 15
j_gene: TRBJ1-1
CDR3aa: CASSELGRAGTEAFF

v_gene: TRBV18
len: 14
j_gene: TRBJ2-1
CDR3aa: CASSPLSSYNEQFF

v_gene: TRBV19
len: 12
j_gene: TRBJ2-1
CDR3aa: CASSLRGGEQFF

v_gene: TRBV19
len: 11
j_gene: TRBJ1-2
CDR3aa: CATIDIYGYTF

v_gene: TRBV5-1
len: 14
j_gene: TRBJ1-2
CDR3aa: CASSFFGRNYGYTF

v_gene: TRBV5-1
len: 15
j_gene: TRBJ2-2
CDR3aa: CASSLYQGHTGELFF

v_gene: TRBV2
len: 14
j_gene: TRBJ2-1
CDR3aa: CASSGGERYNEQFF

v_gene: TRBV5-1
len: 17
j_gene: TRBJ2-3
CDR3aa: CASSLGLAGLVIDTQYF

v_gene: TRBV10-3
len: 15
j_gene: TRBJ2-3
CDR3aa: CAISDGGQGVDTQYF

v_gene: TRBV10-2
len: 14
j_gene: TRBJ1-4
CDR3aa: CASSESRTEEKLFF

v_gene: TRBV10-2
len: 13
j_gene: TRBJ2-3
CDR3aa: CASSEQGADTQYF

v_gene: TRBV28
len: 17
j_gene: TRBJ1-5
CDR3aa: CASSRQGRGHSNQPQHF

v_gene: TRBV2
len: 13
j_gene: TRBJ1-1
CDR3aa: CASNMAASTEAFF

v_gene: TRBV19
len: 15
j_gene: TRBJ1-5
CDR3aa: CGPYLTGQGCQPQHF

v_gene: TRBV10-2
len: 15
j_gene: TRBJ2-1
CDR3aa: CASKVGTSSYNEQFF

v_gene: TRBV19
len: 14
j_gene: TRBJ1-5
CDR3aa: CASSIADLNQPQHF

v_gene: TRBV4-2
len: 14
j_gene: TRBJ2-7
CDR3aa: CASSQTSKTYEQYF

v_gene: TRBV9
len: 17
j_gene: TRBJ2-5
CDR3aa: CASSVGALISYQETQYF

v_gene: TRBV29-1
len: 13
j_gene: TRBJ2-1
CDR3aa: CSVETSGTNEQFF

v_gene: TRBV6-5
len: 12
j_gene: TRBJ2-7
CDR3aa: CASSLVGHEQYF

v_gene: TRBV6-1
len: 13
j_gene: TRBJ1-2
CDR3aa: CASSEDRGYGYTF

v_gene: TRBV7-2
len: 16
j_gene: TRBJ1-2
CDR3aa: CASSLFGDSVNYGYTF

v_gene: TRBV7-8
len: 15
j_gene: TRBJ1-5
CDR3aa: CASSLGGTSNQPQHF

v_gene: TRBV7-9
len: 14
j_gene: TRBJ2-7
CDR3aa: CASSLWGDAQEQYF

v_gene: TRBV27
len: 17
j_gene: TRBJ2-3
CDR3aa: CASSFYSGRGDTDTQYF

v_gene: TRBV29-1
len: 15
j_gene: TRBJ1-1
CDR3aa: CSACTGSGVNTEAFF

v_gene: TRBV5-4
len: 12
j_gene: TRBJ2-3
CDR3aa: CASSLDTDTQYF

v_gene: TRBV11-2
len: 15
j_gene: TRBJ2-2
CDR3aa: CASSFSPEGGGELFF

v_gene: TRBV10-3
len: 14
j_gene: TRBJ1-3
CDR3aa: CAISLGTAGNTIYF

v_gene: TRBV5-1
len: 14
j_gene: TRBJ2-5
CDR3aa: CASSLGAQQETQYF

v_gene: TRBV10-2
len: 15
j_gene: TRBJ1-3
CDR3aa: CASRPGPNSGNTIYF

v_gene: TRBV11-2
len: 13
j_gene: TRBJ1-1
CDR3aa: CAGEGHPNTEAFF

v_gene: TRBV10-3
len: 17
j_gene: TRBJ2-1
CDR3aa: CATELGSGLAAYNEQFF

v_gene: TRBV4-2
len: 17
j_gene: TRBJ2-1
CDR3aa: CASSQDLRGGTRNEQFF

v_gene: TRBV4-1
len: 20
j_gene: TRBJ2-2
CDR3aa: CASSQDLVAGGPGVAGELFF

v_gene: TRBV5-3
len: 15
j_gene: TRBJ2-7
CDR3aa: CARSPPSSLGGEQYF

v_gene: TRBV10-3
len: 14
j_gene: TRBJ1-5
CDR3aa: CAISETRGLQPQHF

v_gene: TRBV6-5
len: 16
j_gene: TRBJ1-2
CDR3aa: CASSYYRALTNYGYTF

v_gene: TRBV10-3
len: 13
j_gene: TRBJ2-5
CDR3aa: CAISGTIEETQYF

v_gene: TRBV6-5
len: 15
j_gene: TRBJ2-7
CDR3aa: CASSYSVAKSYEQYF

v_gene: TRBV5-1
len: 13
j_gene: TRBJ1-2
CDR3aa: CASREAGDYGYTF

v_gene: TRBV5-1
len: 15
j_gene: TRBJ1-1
CDR3aa: CASSLDRAAYTEAFF

v_gene: TRBV4-2
len: 13
j_gene: TRBJ2-7
CDR3aa: CASSQDFGREQYF

v_gene: TRBV16
len: 16
j_gene: TRBJ2-7
CDR3aa: CASSHLAGQGFFEQYF